The 23 T cell receptor beta chains below come from one sample, sequenced in a study of shared clonotypes between healthy human individuals. Sequencing used immunoSEQ multiplex PCR; TCRdb keeps in-frame clones, though not all of them. The profile covers approximately 2.5 million clones, with approximately 92% appearing a single time and about 0.13% taken by the ten largest. The sequencing input was naive CD4+ T cells sorted from blood. Subset in this sample: CD45RA+ positively selected. These receptors were obtained from a man younger than 30 in good health.

V is TRBV5-4 and J is TRBJ2-2; the D is unclear. The CDR3 extends over 16 amino acids. Looked up from germline, CDR1 is SGHNT and CDR2 is YYREEE (reference sequence). V was pared by 4 bases and J by 3 bases, with 16 bases between. The CDR3 DNA follows: TGTGCCAGCAGCCCGGTCATTGGGCGTGACACCGGGGAGCTGTTTTTT. This gives the protein CASSPVIGRDTGELFF. The full variable domain, completed using reference TRBV5-4 and TRBJ2-2, is ETGVTQSPTHLIKTRGQQVTLRCSSQSGHNTVSWYQQALGQGPQFIFQYYREEENGRGNFPPRFSGLQFPNYSSELNVNALELDDSALYLCASSPVIGRDTGELFFGEGSRLTVL.

The chain joins TRBV9 to TRBJ2-3; no clear D gene. The CDR3 totals 14 residues. Trimming took off 2 bases at V and 4 bases at J, with 11 bases between the two ends. Germline-derived CDR1 and CDR2 are SGDLS and YYNGEE. Here the CDR3 reads CASSVFSGADTQYF. The CDR3 region has the DNA TGTGCCAGCAGCGTCTTTAGTGGCGCAGATACGCAGTATTTT.

The rearrangement joins TRBV5-4 to TRBJ2-3, with D perhaps matching TRBD1 or TRBD2 (5 bases each). Germline CDR1 reads SGHNT; CDR2 reads YYREEE (reference sequence). CDR3 length equals 16 residues. V was clipped by 0 bases and J by 1 base, with 12 bases between them. DNA for the CDR3: TGTGCCAGCAGCTTGGGAGGGAGAGGGGGCACAGATACGCAGTATTTT. Its translation is CASSLGGRGGTDTQYF.

This chain connects TRBV27 to TRBJ2-7; D is perhaps TRBD1 (6 bases). CDR1 is MNHEY and CDR2 is SMNVEV in the germline V gene (reference sequence). Between the trimmed V and J ends, which lost 5 bases and 2 bases, there was a span of 16 bases. This CDR3 contains 15 residues. CDR3 loop: CASSPPDRDTYEQYF. Here the CDR3 DNA reads TGTGCCAGCAGTCCCCCCGACCGGGACACCTACGAGCAGTACTTC.

The chain uses TRBV6-1 and TRBJ2-3; TRBD2 aligns across 13 bases. Germline V gene lookup returns CDR1 MNHNS and CDR2 SASEGT. This CDR3 comprises 15 residues. Losses at the gene ends were 6 bases for V and 6 bases for J; bases not matched to a gene: 6. In DNA, the CDR3 is TGTGCCAGCAGAGTGACTAGCGGGAGGTTGGATACGCAGTATTTT. Amino acid sequence: CASRVTSGRLDTQYF.

The chain couples TRBV5-4 to TRBJ1-1; no definite D call. This CDR3 has 12 amino acids. Deletions cut 4 bases from V and 5 bases from J, with 9 bases between. CDR1 is SGHNT, CDR2 YYREEE, per germline (reference sequence). The CDR3 DNA is TGTGCCAGCAGCCAAACACAGACTGAAGCTTTCTTT. Encoded protein: CASSQTQTEAFF.

The chain joins TRBV4-3 to TRBJ1-1; D remains unclear. The germline V and J ends were trimmed by 1 base and 1 base, with 7 bases remaining between them. The CDR3 contains 14 residues. In germline, CDR1 is LGHNA, CDR2 YSLEER. The CDR3 sequence is CASSQGARNTEAFF. CDR3 in DNA: TGCGCCAGCAGCCAAGGGGCCCGGAACACTGAAGCTTTCTTT.

This sequence joins TRBV5-4 and TRBJ2-2; D may be TRBD1 (5 bases). Per the germline V gene, CDR1 is SGHNT and CDR2 is YYREEE (reference sequence). The CDR3 is made up of 13 amino acids. V gave up 6 bases and J gave up 1 base, with 7 bases separating them. CDR3 amino acids: CASTQVNTGELFF. CDR3 sequence (DNA): TGTGCCAGCACACAGGTGAACACCGGGGAGCTGTTTTTT.

This sequence joins TRBV7-9 and TRBJ1-1, with D uncertain. V dropped 1 base and J dropped 8 bases, with 17 bases sitting between them. Germline CDR1 and CDR2: SEHNR and FQNEAQ (reference sequence). CDR3 size: 15 residues. CDR3 bases: TGTGCCAGCAGCTTAGGGAACGCCATAACTTCGGAAGCTTTCTTT. It is translated as CASSLGNAITSEAFF.

The rearrangement joins TRBV27 to TRBJ2-1; possible D gene TRBD1, 5 bases. This CDR3 is 15 amino acids long. The V gene lost 4 bases and the J gene lost 6 bases, with 16 bases spanning the gap. Per germline, CDR1 MNHEY and CDR2 SMNVEV (reference sequence). CDR3 in amino acids: CASSSSGFPSNEQFF. The CDR3 DNA is TGTGCCAGCAGTTCCTCAGGGTTCCCATCCAATGAGCAGTTCTTC.

The chain has TRBV19 and TRBJ1-2; D might be TRBD1 (5 bases). The CDR3 is made up of 14 amino acids. V lost 5 bases and J 4 bases, leaving 14 bases between the germline ends. From germline, CDR1 is LNHDA and CDR2 SQIVND (reference sequence). Written as DNA, the CDR3 is TGTGCCAGTAGTGAGTCAGGGTCTCTCTATGGCTACACCTTC. As protein: CASSESGSLYGYTF.

The chain combines TRBV30 with TRBJ1-2, with D unresolved. CDR3 length: 11 amino acids. CDR1 and CDR2 (germline): GTSNPN, SVGIG (reference sequence). Trimming left V 1 base short and J 7 bases short, with 7 bases between. The CDR3, as DNA: TGTGCCTGGAGTGCCCGGGTTGGCTACACCTTC. It encodes CAWSARVGYTF.

This chain connects TRBV30 to TRBJ2-1; D is ambiguous. The CDR3 runs to 12 residues. Germline-derived CDR1 and CDR2 are GTSNPN and SVGIG (reference sequence). V was shortened by 0 bases and J by 15 bases, with 15 bases between the two germline ends. CDR3 in DNA: TGTGCCTGGAGTGTAGAGGACCCGAGGCGGTTCTTC. Protein: CAWSVEDPRRFF.

The V and J genes are TRBV7-2 and TRBJ2-5; 10 positions match TRBD2. Unmatched junction bases numbered 7, after V lost 0 bases and J lost 0 bases. The CDR3 has 18 residues. The germline CDR1 and CDR2 sequences are SGHTA and FQGNSA. CDR3 sequence reads: CASSLALVGLADQETQYF. CDR3 nucleotide sequence: TGTGCCAGCAGCTTAGCGCTAGTCGGACTAGCGGACCAAGAGACCCAGTACTTC.

V and J are TRBV5-1 and TRBJ2-7; D may be TRBD1 or TRBD2 (5 bases each). Germline-derived CDR1 and CDR2 are SGHRS and YFSETQ. Between the trimmed V and J ends, which lost 5 bases and 7 bases, there was a span of 19 bases. The CDR3 sequence is 14 residues long. CDR3 coding DNA: TGCGCCAGCAGGGTTGAAGGATCGTGGGGGGAGCAGTACTTC. Translating gives CASRVEGSWGEQYF.

This clone was seen just once. V is TRBV5-4 and J is TRBJ2-7; 10 bases are shared with TRBD1. Looked up from germline, CDR1 is SGHNT and CDR2 is YYREEE (reference sequence). The CDR3 is 16 amino acids. V lost 4 bases and J lost 6; bases outside the gene matches: 13. The CDR3 DNA follows: TGTGCCAGCAGCCGACAAACCCCGGGACAGGGGTCCGAGCAGTACTTC. Its protein product is CASSRQTPGQGSEQYF.

This chain joins TRBV2 and TRBJ2-1, with a tentative D call TRBD1 (6 bases). With 7 bases removed from V and 4 bases from J, the gap between germline ends came to 20 bases. Germline V gives CDR1 SNHLY, CDR2 FYNNEI. The CDR3 is made up of 16 amino acids. This CDR3 reads CASTREGGPIYNEQFF. DNA for the CDR3: TGTGCCAGCACCCGGGAAGGGGGACCCATATACAATGAGCAGTTCTTC. Full variable domain (rest looked up from reference TRBV2 and TRBJ2-1): EPEVTQTPSHQVTQMGQEVILRCVPISNHLYFYWYRQILGQKVEFLVSFYNNEISEKSEIFDDQFSVERPDGSNFTLKIRSTKLEDSAMYFCASTREGGPIYNEQFFGPGTRLTVL.

The chain employs TRBV18 and TRBJ1-1; D gene uncertain. Germline loops: CDR1 KGHSH, CDR2 LQKENI. CDR3 length equals 16 residues. The ends were cut back, 2 bases at V and 1 base at J, with 14 bases in the middle. The DNA of the CDR3 is TGTGCCAGCTCACCATCGTTAATCCAGGAGAACACTGAAGCTTTCTTT. Its protein product is CASSPSLIQENTEAFF.

To note about this clone: Other DNA sequences in the sample encode the same CDR3. The CDR3 spells CASSLGPGPYEQYF. CDR3 in DNA: TGTGCCAGCAGCTTAGGACCGGGCCCCTACGAGCAGTACTTC. The V and J genes are TRBV7-8 and TRBJ2-7; D remains unclear. V was clipped by 1 base and J by 2 bases, with 9 bases between them. CDR3 length: 14 residues. CDR1 and CDR2 (germline): SGHVS, FQNEAQ.

The chain has TRBV29-1 and TRBJ2-1; D is possibly TRBD1 (6 bases). The length of the CDR3 is 12 residues. With 6 bases removed from V and 3 bases from J, the gap between germline ends came to 9 bases. Germline loops: CDR1 SQVTM, CDR2 ANQGSEA. The CDR3 here is CSVRTDYNEQFF. DNA for the CDR3: TGCAGCGTCCGGACAGACTACAATGAGCAGTTCTTC.

This rearrangement joins TRBV6-6 to TRBJ2-7, with 7 bases aligning to TRBD1. Germline-derived CDR1 and CDR2 are MNHNY and SVGAGI (reference sequence). CDR3 length: 15 amino acids. The ends lost 5 bases at V and 0 bases at J; junction bases unmatched: 7. CDR3 coding DNA: TGTGCCAGCAGTCCCCACGACAGGGCCTCCTACGAGCAGTACTTC. This codes for CASSPHDRASYEQYF.

Worth noting for this clone: Other DNA sequences from this sample encode an identical CDR3 as well. J is TRBJ2-7 and V is TRBV9; TRBD1 matches 9 bases. Germline assignment: CDR1 SGDLS and CDR2 YYNGEE. V gave up 0 bases and J gave up 2 bases; unmatched junction bases: 0. CDR3 size: 14 residues. CDR3 region: CASSVGDRAYEQYF. The CDR3 coding sequence is TGTGCCAGCAGCGTAGGGGACAGGGCCTACGAGCAGTACTTC.

The V gene is TRBV28, the J gene TRBJ1-2; possibly TRBD1 for D (6 bases). V lost 6 bases and J lost 4, with 18 bases in between. Germline V gene lookup returns CDR1 MDHEN and CDR2 SYDVKM. The CDR3 has 15 residues. The CDR3, as DNA: TGTGCCAGCAGAAGTCGGGGGCGGTTTGGCTATGGCTACACCTTC. This encodes CASRSRGRFGYGYTF.